These 28 T cell receptor beta chains share one sample of origin, sequenced in a study of long-term antiretroviral therapy in people with HIV. The assay, immunoSEQ v3.0, was run at survey level. The method was immunoSEQ multiplex PCR; TCRdb's version includes in-frame clones alone and lacks a portion of them. The sample shows 20,000 to 25,000 clones, roughly 84% of them seen only once. The sample here was unsorted PBMCs, taken at the start of antiretroviral therapy. These receptors were taken from a man in his fifties or sixties with HIV.

V gene TRBV15 combines with J gene TRBJ2-2, with a weak D call TRBD1 (5 bases). The CDR3 contains 18 residues. The V and J ends lost 0 bases and 3 bases respectively, with 17 bases between them. Germline V gives CDR1 LNHNV, CDR2 YYDKDF (reference sequence). The CDR3: CATSREGINRIHTGELFF. The CDR3 DNA follows: TGTGCCACCAGCAGAGAAGGAATTAACAGGATTCACACCGGGGAGCTGTTTTTT.

The chain couples TRBV7-2 to TRBJ1-2, with 8 bases matching TRBD1. J lost 12 bases, V lost 6 bases, and 12 bases had no gene match. Germline V gene data show CDR1 as SGHTA and CDR2 as FQGNSA. The CDR3 is 13 amino acids. CDR3 sequence: CASREGQGYFHTF. The CDR3 DNA is TGTGCCAGCAGAGAAGGACAGGGATATTTCCACACCTTC.

For the CDR3, the DNA is TGTGCCAGTAGTATCGGGCTCGACACTGAAGCTTTCTTT. Translating gives CASSIGLDTEAFF. V usage is TRBV19 and J usage is TRBJ1-1; D call uncertain. This CDR3 contains 13 residues. The V and J ends lost 3 bases and 3 bases respectively, with 8 bases between them. CDR1 LNHDA and CDR2 SQIVND come from the germline V gene (reference sequence).

The rearrangement links TRBV18 to TRBJ2-7; D possibly corresponds to TRBD2 (5 bases). Looked up from germline, CDR1 is KGHSH and CDR2 is LQKENI. Trimming pared 5 bases from V and 4 bases from J, leaving 18 bases between. The CDR3 is 15 amino acids. The CDR3 DNA sequence: TGTGCCAGCTCATCGCGGGTGCTGACCGCGTACGAGCAGTACTTC. It translates to CASSSRVLTAYEQYF.

The rearrangement joins TRBV4-1 to TRBJ2-3; D may be TRBD2 (5 bases). Trimming removed 0 bases from V and 0 bases from J, with 13 bases in between. CDR3 size: 17 residues. The germline gives CDR1 MGHRA, CDR2 YSYEKL. CDR3 coding DNA: TGCGCCAGCAGCCAAGAGTGGGGAGCGGCTAGCACAGATACGCAGTATTTT. Translating gives CASSQEWGAASTDTQYF.

This clone is classed as large. V is TRBV28 and J is TRBJ1-3, with no clear D. CDR3 size: 14 residues. The germline V and J ends were trimmed by 2 bases and 4 bases, with 9 bases remaining between them. Germline V gene sequence: CDR1 MDHEN, CDR2 SYDVKM. CDR3 region: CASSLVTTGNTIYF. In nucleotides, the CDR3 is TGTGCCAGCAGTTTAGTTACCACCGGAAACACCATATATTTT. Full variable domain (missing parts from reference TRBV28 and TRBJ1-3): DVKVTQSSRYLVKRTGEKVFLECVQDMDHENMFWYRQDPGLGLRLIYFSYDVKMKEKGDIPEGYSVSREKKERFSLILESASTNQTSMYLCASSLVTTGNTIYFGEGSWLTVV.

J is TRBJ2-2 and V is TRBV6-5, with D possibly called TRBD1 or TRBD2 (5 bases each). V was cut by 2 bases and J by 7 bases, with 14 bases left in between. Germline lookup yields CDR1 MNHEY and CDR2 SVGAGI. This CDR3 region has 15 residues. CDR3 loop: CASSYEFGAGGELFF. The CDR3 nucleotides are TGTGCCAGCAGTTACGAGTTCGGGGCGGGCGGGGAGCTGTTTTTT.

This chain connects TRBV19 to TRBJ2-7; TRBD1 aligns across 10 bases. This CDR3 is built from 15 residues. CDR1 and CDR2 (germline): LNHDA, SQIVND (reference sequence). V trimming: 6 bases; J trimming: 2 bases; junction bases outside the gene matches: 7. This CDR3 is CASSKTGTGAYEQYF. CDR3 in DNA: TGTGCCAGTAGCAAGACCGGGACAGGGGCCTACGAGCAGTACTTC.

This rearrangement joins TRBV19 to TRBJ1-1, with 8 bases fitting TRBD1. Per germline, CDR1 LNHDA and CDR2 SQIVND (reference sequence). V lost 3 bases and J lost 1; bases outside the gene matches: 7. This CDR3 spans 16 amino acids. Here the CDR3 reads CASSMKTGVGNTEAFF. DNA for the CDR3: TGTGCCAGTAGTATGAAGACAGGGGTGGGGAACACTGAAGCTTTCTTT.

This clone is a singleton in its sample. The chain couples TRBV5-1 to TRBJ2-5; possible D gene TRBD1, 7 bases. This CDR3 contains 15 residues. The ends were cut back, 4 bases at V and 1 base at J, with 14 bases in the middle. Germline CDR1 and CDR2: SGHRS and YFSETQ. CDR3 in DNA: TGCGCCAGCAGCGCGGGACAGACGGGCCAAGAGACCCAGTACTTC. It codes for CASSAGQTGQETQYF.

V and J are TRBV5-1 and TRBJ1-6; D not certain. The CDR3 extends over 16 amino acids. Germline V gene sequence: CDR1 SGHRS, CDR2 YFSETQ. V was shortened by 3 bases and J by 13 bases, with 23 bases between the two germline ends. CDR3 in amino acids: CASSSFLTPGNRPLHF. The CDR3 DNA is TGCGCCAGCAGCTCGTTTTTAACACCGGGGAATCGCCCCCTCCACTTT.

This clone has a handful of counts. This chain links TRBV25-1 with TRBJ1-3; the D is unclear. V was trimmed by 4 bases and J by 4 bases, leaving 11 bases between them. Germline V gene sequence: CDR1 MGHDK, CDR2 SYGVNS. The CDR3 is 14 residues long. The DNA of the CDR3 is TGTGCCAGCAGTGCCAGCCTGGCGGGAAACACCATATATTTT. The encoded protein is CASSASLAGNTIYF.

This clone was observed a handful of times. The chain is built from TRBV30 and TRBJ1-2; D gene uncertain. The CDR3 is 13 residues long. The germline CDR1 and CDR2 sequences are GTSNPN and SVGIG (reference sequence). The V end was cut by 5 bases, the J end by 0 bases, with 10 bases between. The CDR3 region has the DNA TGTGCCTGGGTTAGGGATCCTAACTATGGCTACACCTTC. Amino acids: CAWVRDPNYGYTF.

The chain employs TRBV4-3 and TRBJ2-7, with D unclear. Germline V gives CDR1 LGHNA, CDR2 YSLEER. V was pared by 4 bases and J by 0 bases, with 13 bases between. This CDR3 has 15 amino acids. CDR3 sequence reads: CASSLTPRSSYEQYF. In DNA form, the CDR3 reads TGCGCCAGCAGCCTTACGCCCAGGAGCTCCTACGAGCAGTACTTC.

This CDR3 is CASSLGPKAYEQYF. CDR3 DNA sequence: TGTGCCAGCAGCTTAGGGCCGAAAGCCTACGAGCAGTACTTC. The rearrangement joins TRBV7-3 to TRBJ2-7; D gene uncertain. Trimming pared 2 bases from V and 2 bases from J, leaving 10 bases between. Germline V gene sequence: CDR1 SGHTA, CDR2 FQGTGA. CDR3 length: 14 amino acids.

The chain employs TRBV6-6 and TRBJ2-5; tentative D call: TRBD2 (6 bases). The CDR3 extends over 15 amino acids. CDR1 and CDR2 (germline): MNHNY, SVGAGI (reference sequence). The V end lost 2 bases, the J end lost 5 bases, and 15 bases lay between the germline ends. This chain's CDR3 is CASSYPGDSGETQYF. The CDR3 region has the DNA TGTGCCAGCAGTTACCCGGGAGACAGTGGGGAGACCCAGTACTTC.

Written as DNA, the CDR3 is TGTGCCAGCAGCTTAGATGGTTTCCGACACATATATTTT. It codes for CASSLDGFRHIYF. The chain joins TRBV11-3 to TRBJ1-3; D not certain. The V end was cut by 0 bases, the J end by 12 bases, with 12 bases between. The CDR3 consists of 13 residues. CDR1 and CDR2 from the germline V gene are SGHNT and YENEEA. The variable domain in full, completed from reference TRBV11-3 and TRBJ1-3, reads EAGVVQSPRYKIIEKKQPVAFWCNPISGHNTLYWYLQNLGQGPELLIRYENEEAVDDSQLPKDRFSAERLKGVDSTLKIQPAELGDSAVYLCASSLDGFRHIYFGEGSWLTVV.

The rearrangement links TRBV27 to TRBJ2-7; tentative D call: TRBD1 (6 bases). This CDR3 has 12 residues. V was trimmed by 5 bases and J by 9 bases, leaving 14 bases between them. CDR1 is MNHEY, CDR2 SMNVEV, per germline (reference sequence). CDR3 DNA sequence: TGTGCCAGCAGTATGTCGGACAGTCCGCAGTACTTC. Its translation is CASSMSDSPQYF.

This clone was observed a few times. The chain employs TRBV28 and TRBJ1-5; 10 nucleotides align to TRBD1. Germline CDR1 reads MDHEN; CDR2 reads SYDVKM. Unmatched junction bases numbered 10, after V lost 4 bases and J lost 4 bases. CDR3 length: 17 residues. DNA of the CDR3: TGTGCCAGCAGTTCAAGATACCGGGACAGGGGTAATCAGCCCCAGCATTTT. Encoded protein: CASSSRYRDRGNQPQHF.

The genes are TRBV6-6 and TRBJ1-2; no clear D gene. Germline CDR1 MNHNY, CDR2 SVGAGI (reference sequence). V dropped 6 bases and J dropped 6 bases, with 11 bases sitting between them. This CDR3 has 12 residues. The DNA of the CDR3 is TGTGCCAGCAGGGACGGGTATCATGGCTACACCTTC. As protein: CASRDGYHGYTF.

In the case of this clone: Other DNA sequences from this sample encode an identical CDR3 as well. The V call is TRBV29-1, the J call TRBJ1-2; D gene unclear. The CDR3 runs 11 residues. V dropped 6 bases and J dropped 4 bases, with 9 bases sitting between them. Germline CDR1 and CDR2: SQVTM and ANQGSEA. CDR3 loop: CSVGGSYGYTF. CDR3 sequence (DNA): TGCAGCGTCGGCGGGTCCTATGGCTACACCTTC.

The rearrangement joins TRBV7-9 to TRBJ1-5; possible D gene TRBD1, 5 bases. In germline, CDR1 is SEHNR, CDR2 FQNEAQ (reference sequence). The length of the CDR3 is 16 residues. V dropped 5 bases and J dropped 1 base, with 15 bases sitting between them. The CDR3 sequence: CASSGSGRVSNQPQHF. DNA of the CDR3: TGTGCCAGCAGCGGTAGCGGCAGGGTCAGCAATCAGCCCCAGCATTTT.

The rearrangement links TRBV18 to TRBJ2-2, with 9 bases that match TRBD2. The V and J ends lost 3 bases and 6 bases, in that order; junction bases with no gene match: 5. Germline CDR1 and CDR2: KGHSH and LQKENI. This CDR3 comprises 15 residues. The CDR3 DNA follows: TGTGCCAGCTCACCCTTAGCGGGAGTTCCCGGGGAGCTGTTTTTT. The encoded protein is CASSPLAGVPGELFF.

CDR3 sequence reads: CASSAGPSQETQYF. The CDR3 DNA sequence: TGCGCCAGCAGCGCGGGACCGAGCCAAGAGACCCAGTACTTC. The chain employs TRBV5-1 and TRBJ2-5, with TRBD2 as a possible D gene (6 bases). Germline V gene data show CDR1 as SGHRS and CDR2 as YFSETQ. V lost 4 bases and J 1 base, leaving 11 bases between the germline ends. The CDR3 totals 14 residues.

Only one count was recorded for this clone. V gene TRBV30 combines with J gene TRBJ2-1; tentative D call: TRBD1 (6 bases). The V and J ends lost 5 bases and 8 bases respectively, with 10 bases between them. The CDR3 has 11 amino acids. CDR1 and CDR2 from the germline V gene are GTSNPN and SVGIG (reference sequence). CDR3 residues: CAWLTGYEQFF. In DNA form, the CDR3 reads TGTGCCTGGCTTACAGGGTATGAGCAGTTCTTC.

The rearrangement uses TRBV30 and TRBJ2-2; the D gene could be TRBD1 or TRBD2 (5 bases each). Germline values: CDR1 GTSNPN, CDR2 SVGIG (reference sequence). The CDR3 runs to 15 residues. V lost 2 bases to trimming and J lost 4 bases, with 14 bases between them. CDR3 coding DNA: TGTGCCTGGAGTACCAGGGTCGGGACCACCGGGGAGCTGTTTTTT. Amino acid sequence: CAWSTRVGTTGELFF.

This chain links TRBV10-3 with TRBJ2-2; the D is unclear. This CDR3 is 14 amino acids long. Germline CDR1 is ENHRY and CDR2 is SYGVKD. V lost 2 bases, J lost 2 bases, and 6 bases lay in between. The CDR3: CAISEGINTGELFF. The CDR3 DNA sequence: TGTGCCATCAGTGAGGGGATTAACACCGGGGAGCTGTTTTTT.

CDR3 loop: CASSVRQGVGETQYF. For the CDR3, the DNA is TGTGCCAGCAGCGTAAGACAGGGGGTCGGAGAGACCCAGTACTTC. The chain joins TRBV9 to TRBJ2-5; 9 nucleotides match TRBD1. After removal of 1 base from V and 4 bases from J, the junction contained 5 bases not matched to a gene. Germline V lookup: CDR1 SGDLS, CDR2 YYNGEE. This CDR3 contains 15 residues.